This is a list of T cell receptor beta chains from one sample in a study of T cell responses to AZD1222 COVID-19 vaccine. Produced via immunoSEQ multiplex PCR; TCRdb's table is partial and in-frame only. The table records about 99,000 clones, around nine tenths of them present only once. The sample here was peripheral blood, taken on day 0 of AZD1222 vaccination. The receptors here all came from an adult in good health. CDR3s include the opening cysteine and the closing phenylalanine or tryptophan. A D gene is named only where the DNA matches it firmly. Rows may omit the clone size; those that give it use once, few, many or a size class.

V gene,D gene,clone size,J gene,CDR3 protein,CDR3 DNA
TRBV15,TRBD1,NA,TRBJ2-7,CATSGRDRAYEQYF,TGTGCCACCAGCGGTCGGGACAGAGCCTACGAGCAGTACTTC
TRBV18,NA,NA,TRBJ1-2,CASSPTGRSGEYGYTF,TGTGCCAGCTCACCGACTGGACGGTCCGGGGAGTATGGCTACACCTTC
TRBV28,NA,NA,TRBJ1-5,CASSLRGNSNQPQHF,TGTGCCAGCAGTTTAAGAGGGAATAGCAATCAGCCCCAGCATTTT
TRBV11-3,NA,NA,TRBJ1-1,CASSLDKWNTEAFF,TGTGCCAGCAGCTTAGATAAGTGGAACACTGAAGCTTTCTTT
TRBV18,NA,NA,TRBJ2-7,CASSPRAGHEQYF,TGTGCCAGCTCACCACGGGCTGGGCACGAGCAGTACTTC
TRBV5-1,NA,NA,TRBJ2-2,CASGRISAGELFF,TGCGCCAGCGGGCGGATTAGCGCCGGGGAGCTGTTTTTT
TRBV29-1,TRBD2,NA,TRBJ2-1,CSVEGTTLISYNEQFF,TGCAGCGTTGAGGGGACTACCCTTATTTCCTACAATGAGCAGTTCTTC
TRBV9,TRBD2,NA,TRBJ2-3,CASSVELAGNTQYF,TGTGCCAGCAGCGTAGAACTAGCGGGAAATACGCAGTATTTT
TRBV5-4,NA,NA,TRBJ1-1,CASSFGPGDTEAFF,TGTGCCAGCAGCTTTGGGCCAGGGGACACTGAAGCTTTCTTT
TRBV3-1/TRBV3-2,NA,NA,TRBJ1-5,CASSQGGMSQPQHF,TGTGCCAGCAGCCAAGGTGGTATGTCTCAGCCCCAGCATTTT
TRBV10-3,TRBD1,NA,TRBJ1-3,CAISSPGQALLTGNTIYF,TGTGCCATCAGTTCCCCCGGACAGGCCCTCTTAACAGGAAACACCATATATTTT
TRBV27,TRBD1,NA,TRBJ1-1,CASSSPLRQGTNTEAFF,TGTGCCAGCAGTTCCCCTCTAAGACAGGGGACGAACACTGAAGCTTTCTTT
TRBV27,NA,NA,TRBJ2-7,CASSSFRSNYEQYF,TGTGCCAGCAGCTCCTTCAGGAGTAATTACGAGCAGTACTTC
TRBV5-1,NA,NA,TRBJ1-3,CASSLEWGLSGNTIYF,TGCGCCAGCAGCTTGGAATGGGGGCTCTCTGGAAACACCATATATTTT
TRBV5-4,TRBD1,NA,TRBJ1-4,CASSSPGTADEKLFF,TGTGCCAGCAGCAGCCCCGGGACAGCAGATGAAAAACTGTTTTTT
TRBV28,NA,NA,TRBJ1-3,CASSFFQGRFGGNTIYF,TGTGCCAGCAGTTTTTTTCAGGGCCGATTTGGTGGAAACACCATATATTTT
TRBV30,NA,NA,TRBJ1-2,CAWTPGLLYGYTF,TGTGCCTGGACTCCCGGCCTGCTCTATGGCTACACCTTC
TRBV6-5,TRBD1,once,TRBJ2-7,CASSSGQRNYEQYF,TGTGCCAGCAGTTCGGGACAGCGAAACTACGAGCAGTACTTC
TRBV2,NA,NA,TRBJ2-2,CASSEVSGTNTGELFF,TGTGCCAGCAGTGAAGTGTCAGGGACGAACACCGGGGAGCTGTTTTTT
TRBV7-9,NA,NA,TRBJ2-2,CASSKGWTATNTGELFF,TGTGCCAGCAGTAAAGGATGGACAGCTACGAACACCGGGGAGCTGTTTTTT
TRBV27,NA,NA,TRBJ2-2,CASSQQVPKFNTGELFF,TGTGCCAGCAGTCAACAGGTCCCTAAATTTAACACCGGGGAGCTGTTTTTT
TRBV10-3,NA,NA,TRBJ1-2,CAISDGGGFNYGYTF,TGTGCCATCAGTGATGGGGGGGGATTTAACTATGGCTACACCTTC
TRBV12-5,TRBD1,NA,TRBJ2-1,CASGLVIGTGNWDEQFF,TGTGCTAGTGGTTTGGTAATAGGGACAGGGAATTGGGATGAGCAGTTCTTC
TRBV19,NA,NA,TRBJ1-6,CASRARGRAGLSLHF,TGTGCCAGTAGAGCAAGAGGGAGGGCCGGTTTGTCCCTCCACTTT
TRBV6-1,TRBD1,NA,TRBJ1-2,CASSEATGDGGYTF,TGTGCCAGCAGTGAAGCGACAGGGGACGGAGGCTACACCTTC
TRBV5-4,TRBD1,NA,TRBJ2-6,CASSLDRVGANVLTF,TGTGCCAGCAGCCTCGACAGGGTTGGGGCCAACGTCCTGACTTTC
TRBV7-9,NA,NA,TRBJ2-5,CASSLPGLTQETQYF,TGTGCCAGCAGCCTACCCGGACTGACCCAAGAGACCCAGTACTTC
TRBV7-2,NA,NA,TRBJ2-1,CASSLDPSSYNEQFF,TGTGCCAGCAGCTTGGACCCCAGCTCCTACAATGAGCAGTTCTTC
TRBV18,NA,NA,TRBJ1-3,CASSPQASSGNTIYF,TGTGCCAGCTCTCCCCAGGCCAGCTCTGGAAACACCATATATTTT
TRBV11-2,TRBD2,NA,TRBJ2-2,CATRREGPGELFF,TGTGCGACCAGGCGGGAGGGCCCCGGGGAGCTGTTTTTT
TRBV19,NA,NA,TRBJ1-4,CASSPLLTNEKLFF,TGTGCCAGTTCACCCCTTTTAACAAATGAAAAACTGTTTTTT
TRBV19,TRBD1,NA,TRBJ1-5,CASSIEGAGGNQPQHF,TGTGCCAGTAGTATAGAGGGGGCAGGGGGTAATCAGCCCCAGCATTTT
TRBV7-9,NA,NA,TRBJ1-1,CASSRPREVTEAFF,TGTGCCAGCAGCCGTCCCCGGGAGGTCACTGAAGCTTTCTTT
TRBV28,NA,NA,TRBJ1-4,CASSLYRNNEKLFF,TGTGCCAGCAGTTTGTACAGGAATAATGAAAAACTGTTTTTT
TRBV24-1,NA,NA,TRBJ2-1,CATSDLGQGGNEQFF,TGTGCCACCAGTGATTTGGGGCAGGGGGGCAATGAGCAGTTCTTC
TRBV6-1,NA,NA,TRBJ2-7,CASSERRANSYEQYF,TGTGCCAGCAGTGAACGCAGGGCTAACTCCTACGAGCAGTACTTC
TRBV15,NA,few,TRBJ1-2,CATSRASQGNYGYTF,TGTGCCACCAGCAGAGCTTCCCAGGGGAACTATGGCTACACCTTC
TRBV2,NA,NA,TRBJ1-6,CASSAVYNSPLHF,TGTGCCAGCAGTGCGGTGTATAATTCACCCCTCCACTTT
TRBV12-5,NA,NA,TRBJ1-4,CASGLVPGPSATNEKLFF,TGTGCTAGTGGTTTGGTACCGGGACCCTCAGCGACTAATGAAAAACTGTTTTTT
TRBV7-9,NA,few,TRBJ1-4,CASSLGGLRSNEKLFF,TGTGCCAGCAGCTTAGGGGGGCTGAGGTCTAATGAAAAACTGTTTTTT